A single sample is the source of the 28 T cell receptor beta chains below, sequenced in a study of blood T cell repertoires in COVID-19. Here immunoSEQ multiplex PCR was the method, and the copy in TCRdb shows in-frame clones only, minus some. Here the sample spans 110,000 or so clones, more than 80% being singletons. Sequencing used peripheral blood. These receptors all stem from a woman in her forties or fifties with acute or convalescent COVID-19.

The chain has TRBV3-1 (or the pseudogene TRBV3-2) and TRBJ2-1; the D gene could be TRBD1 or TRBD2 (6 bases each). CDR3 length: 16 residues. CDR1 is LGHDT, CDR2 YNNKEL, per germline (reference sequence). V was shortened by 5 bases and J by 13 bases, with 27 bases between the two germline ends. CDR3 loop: CASSKGGVIDWRGQFF. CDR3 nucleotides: TGTGCCAGCAGCAAAGGGGGAGTAATAGACTGGCGGGGTCAGTTCTTC.

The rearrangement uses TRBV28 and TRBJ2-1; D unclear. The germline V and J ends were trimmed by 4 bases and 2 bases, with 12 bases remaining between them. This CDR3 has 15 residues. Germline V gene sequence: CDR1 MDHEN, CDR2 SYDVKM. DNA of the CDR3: TGTGCCAGCAGTTCAGGAACCCTGACCTACAATGAGCAGTTCTTC. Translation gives CASSSGTLTYNEQFF.

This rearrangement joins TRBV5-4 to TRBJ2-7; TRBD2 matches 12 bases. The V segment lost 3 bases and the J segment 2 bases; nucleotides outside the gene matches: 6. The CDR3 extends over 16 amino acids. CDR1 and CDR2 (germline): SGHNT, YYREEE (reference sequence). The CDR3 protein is CASSSRTSGITYEQYF. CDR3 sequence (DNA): TGTGCCAGCAGCTCCAGGACTAGCGGGATTACCTACGAGCAGTACTTC.

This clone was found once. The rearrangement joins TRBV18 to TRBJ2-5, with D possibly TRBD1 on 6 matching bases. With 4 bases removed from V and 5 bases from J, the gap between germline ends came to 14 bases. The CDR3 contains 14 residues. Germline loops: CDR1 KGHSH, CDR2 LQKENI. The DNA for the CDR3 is TGTGCCAGCTCACTCGACCAGGGGATGGAGACCCAGTACTTC. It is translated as CASSLDQGMETQYF.

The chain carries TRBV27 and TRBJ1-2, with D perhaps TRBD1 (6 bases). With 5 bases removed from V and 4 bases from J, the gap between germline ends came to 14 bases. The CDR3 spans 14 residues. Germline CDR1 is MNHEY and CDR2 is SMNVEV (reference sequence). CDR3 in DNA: TGTGCCAGCAGTCCCCTGGACAGTGTCTATGGCTACACCTTC. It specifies CASSPLDSVYGYTF.

Here the CDR3 DNA reads TGTGCCAGCTCCCCGGCCCGGGAGAACACTGAAGCTTTCTTT. Its translation: CASSPARENTEAFF. The genes are TRBV18 and TRBJ1-1; D gene unclear. This CDR3 region has 14 residues. Trimming took 6 bases from V and 1 from J, leaving 12 bases between them. Germline CDR1 KGHSH, CDR2 LQKENI.

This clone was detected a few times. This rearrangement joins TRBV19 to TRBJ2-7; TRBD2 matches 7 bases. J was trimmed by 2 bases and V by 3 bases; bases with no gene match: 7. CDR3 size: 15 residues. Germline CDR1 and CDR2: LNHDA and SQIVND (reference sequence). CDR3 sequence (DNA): TGTGCCAGTAGTATTGGGCAGGGAGGGACCTACGAGCAGTACTTC. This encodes CASSIGQGGTYEQYF.

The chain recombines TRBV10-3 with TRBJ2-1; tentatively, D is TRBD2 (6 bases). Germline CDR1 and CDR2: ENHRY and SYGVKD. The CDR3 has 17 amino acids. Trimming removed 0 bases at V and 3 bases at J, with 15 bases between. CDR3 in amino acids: CAISESVGEDYYNEQFF. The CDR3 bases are TGTGCCATCAGTGAGTCCGTAGGTGAGGACTACTACAATGAGCAGTTCTTC.

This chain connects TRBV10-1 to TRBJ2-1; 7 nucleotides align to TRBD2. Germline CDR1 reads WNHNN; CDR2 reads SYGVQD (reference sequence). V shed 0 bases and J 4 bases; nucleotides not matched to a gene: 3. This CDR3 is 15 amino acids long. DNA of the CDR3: TGCGCCAGCAGTGAGTCGAAAGCGGGATACAATGAGCAGTTCTTC. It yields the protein CASSESKAGYNEQFF.

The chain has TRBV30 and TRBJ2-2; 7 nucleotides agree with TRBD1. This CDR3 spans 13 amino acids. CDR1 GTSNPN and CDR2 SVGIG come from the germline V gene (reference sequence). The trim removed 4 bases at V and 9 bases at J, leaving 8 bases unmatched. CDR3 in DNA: TGTGCCTGGAAGGGACAGACCCACCGGGAGCTGTTTTTT. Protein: CAWKGQTHRELFF.

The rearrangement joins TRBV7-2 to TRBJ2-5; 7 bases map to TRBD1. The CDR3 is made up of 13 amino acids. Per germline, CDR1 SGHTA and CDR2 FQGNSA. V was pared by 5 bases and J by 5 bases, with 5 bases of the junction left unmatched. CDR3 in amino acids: CASSLQGLETQYF. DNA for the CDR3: TGTGCCAGCAGCCTACAGGGGCTCGAGACCCAGTACTTC.

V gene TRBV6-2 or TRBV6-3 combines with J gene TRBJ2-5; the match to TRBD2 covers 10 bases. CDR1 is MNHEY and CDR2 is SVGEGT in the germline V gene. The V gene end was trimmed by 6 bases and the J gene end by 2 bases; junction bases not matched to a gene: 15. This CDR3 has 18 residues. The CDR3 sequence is CASSPATWQREGQETQYF. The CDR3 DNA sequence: TGTGCCAGCAGCCCTGCGACCTGGCAGCGGGAGGGTCAAGAGACCCAGTACTTC.

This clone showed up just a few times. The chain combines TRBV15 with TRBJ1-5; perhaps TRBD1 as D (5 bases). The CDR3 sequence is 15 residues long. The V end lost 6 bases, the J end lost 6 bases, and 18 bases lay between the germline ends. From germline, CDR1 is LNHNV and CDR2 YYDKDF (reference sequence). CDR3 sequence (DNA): TGTGCCACCAGGGGAATCGGGACTAAAGCTCAGCCCCAGCATTTT. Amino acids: CATRGIGTKAQPQHF. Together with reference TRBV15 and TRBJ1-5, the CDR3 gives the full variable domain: DAMVIQNPRYQVTQFGKPVTLSCSQTLNHNVMYWYQQKSSQAPKLLFHYYDKDFNNEADTPDNFQSRRPNTSFCFLDIRSPGLGDTAMYLCATRGIGTKAQPQHFGDGTRLSIL.

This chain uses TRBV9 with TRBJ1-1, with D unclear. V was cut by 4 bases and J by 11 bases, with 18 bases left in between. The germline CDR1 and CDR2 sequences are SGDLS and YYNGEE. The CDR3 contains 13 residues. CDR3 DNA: TGTGCCAGCAGCCCGGGAGCCCAAGGGTCTGCTTTCTTT. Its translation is CASSPGAQGSAFF.

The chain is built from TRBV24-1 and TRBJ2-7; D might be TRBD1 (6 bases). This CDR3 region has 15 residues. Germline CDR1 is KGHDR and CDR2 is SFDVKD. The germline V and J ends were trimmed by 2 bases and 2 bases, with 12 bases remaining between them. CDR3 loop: CATSDSGDNTYEQYF. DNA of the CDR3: TGTGCCACCAGTGATTCTGGGGACAATACCTACGAGCAGTACTTC.

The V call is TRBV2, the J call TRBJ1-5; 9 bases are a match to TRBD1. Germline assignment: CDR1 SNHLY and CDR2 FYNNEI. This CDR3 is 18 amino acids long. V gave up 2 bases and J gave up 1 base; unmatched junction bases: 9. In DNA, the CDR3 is TGTGCCAGCAGTGAACCGGGACAGGGTTTGGAGAGCAATCAGCCCCAGCATTTT. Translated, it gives CASSEPGQGLESNQPQHF.

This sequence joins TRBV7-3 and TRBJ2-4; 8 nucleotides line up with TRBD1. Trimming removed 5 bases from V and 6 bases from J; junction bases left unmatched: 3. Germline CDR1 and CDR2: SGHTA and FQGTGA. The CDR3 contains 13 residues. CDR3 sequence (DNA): TGTGCCAGCAGCCCACAGGGGGGAAACATTCAGTACTTC. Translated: CASSPQGGNIQYF. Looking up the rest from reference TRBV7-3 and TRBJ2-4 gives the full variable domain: GAGVSQTPSNKVTEKGKYVELRCDPISGHTALYWYRQSLGQGPEFLIYFQGTGAADDSGLPNDRFFAVRPEGSVSTLKIQRTERGDSAVYLCASSPQGGNIQYFGAGTRLSVL.

CDR3 residues: CASSRAGTGAEQFF. The CDR3 DNA reads as TGTGCCAGCAGCAGAGCCGGGACAGGTGCTGAGCAGTTCTTC. The chain has TRBV11-2 and TRBJ2-1; 8 bases agree with TRBD1. The CDR3 loop spans 14 amino acids. The V segment lost 5 bases and the J segment 9 bases; nucleotides outside the gene matches: 9. CDR1 SGHAT and CDR2 FQNNGV come from the germline V gene.

The CDR3 region is CASSPGGGTDTQYF. The CDR3 bases are TGTGCCAGCAGTCCGGGGGGTGGGACAGATACGCAGTATTTT. The chain employs TRBV6-5 and TRBJ2-3; 7 bases match TRBD2. After removal of 5 bases from V and 3 bases from J, the junction contained 5 bases not matched to a gene. From germline, CDR1 is MNHEY and CDR2 SVGAGI. The CDR3 length is 14 residues.

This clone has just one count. CDR3 sequence: CASRQGQANTEAFF. The CDR3, as DNA: TGTGCCAGCCGTCAAGGACAGGCAAACACTGAAGCTTTCTTT. The chain has TRBV7-3 and TRBJ1-1, with TRBD1 matching 7 bases. The CDR3 has 14 amino acids. Germline assignment: CDR1 SGHTA and CDR2 FQGTGA. Germline trimming cut 8 bases from V and 2 bases from J; bases unmatched to any gene: 8.

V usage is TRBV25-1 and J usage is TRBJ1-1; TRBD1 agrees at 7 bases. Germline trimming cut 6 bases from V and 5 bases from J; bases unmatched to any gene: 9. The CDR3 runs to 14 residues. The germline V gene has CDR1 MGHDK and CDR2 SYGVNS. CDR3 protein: CASRETGMSTEAFF. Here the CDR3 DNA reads TGTGCCAGCAGAGAGACAGGGATGAGTACTGAAGCTTTCTTT.

CDR3 sequence reads: CSVAGPGEGSTDTQYF. In nucleotides, the CDR3 is TGCAGCGTAGCAGGCCCGGGGGAAGGAAGCACAGATACGCAGTATTTT. The V call is TRBV29-1, the J call TRBJ2-3; TRBD2 might be the D (6 bases). V shed 6 bases and J shed 0 bases, with 19 bases lying between them. This CDR3 has 16 residues. Germline values: CDR1 SQVTM, CDR2 ANQGSEA.

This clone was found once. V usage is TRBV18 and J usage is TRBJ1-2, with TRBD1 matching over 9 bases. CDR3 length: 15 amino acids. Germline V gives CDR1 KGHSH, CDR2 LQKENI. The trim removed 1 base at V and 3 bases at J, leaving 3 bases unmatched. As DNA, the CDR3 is TGTGCCAGCTCACCACGGACAGGGGTGGACTATGGCTACACCTTC. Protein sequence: CASSPRTGVDYGYTF.

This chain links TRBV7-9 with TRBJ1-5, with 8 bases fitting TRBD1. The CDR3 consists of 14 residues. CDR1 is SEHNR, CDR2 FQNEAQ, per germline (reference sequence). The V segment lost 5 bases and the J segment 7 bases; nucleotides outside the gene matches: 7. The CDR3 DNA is TGTGCCAGCAGCAGGACAGGGACGAGGCAGCCCCAGCATTTT. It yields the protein CASSRTGTRQPQHF.

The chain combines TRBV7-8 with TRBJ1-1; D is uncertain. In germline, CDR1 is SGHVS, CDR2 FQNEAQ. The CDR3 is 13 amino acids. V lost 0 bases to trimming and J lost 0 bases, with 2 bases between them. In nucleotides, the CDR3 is TGTGCCAGCAGCTTAGCCATGAACACTGAAGCTTTCTTT. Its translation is CASSLAMNTEAFF.

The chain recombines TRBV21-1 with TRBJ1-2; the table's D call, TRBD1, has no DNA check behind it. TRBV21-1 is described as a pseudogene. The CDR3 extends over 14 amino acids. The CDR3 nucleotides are TGTGCCAGCAGCACCCGGACAGCGCTTTATGGCTACACCTTC. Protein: CASSTRTALYGYTF.

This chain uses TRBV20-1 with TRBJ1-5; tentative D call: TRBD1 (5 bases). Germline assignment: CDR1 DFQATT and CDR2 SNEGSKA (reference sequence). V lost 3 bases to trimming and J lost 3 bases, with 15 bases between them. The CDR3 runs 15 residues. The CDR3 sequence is CSASTSIGANQPQHF. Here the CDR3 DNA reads TGCAGTGCTAGTACTTCCATAGGGGCCAATCAGCCCCAGCATTTT.

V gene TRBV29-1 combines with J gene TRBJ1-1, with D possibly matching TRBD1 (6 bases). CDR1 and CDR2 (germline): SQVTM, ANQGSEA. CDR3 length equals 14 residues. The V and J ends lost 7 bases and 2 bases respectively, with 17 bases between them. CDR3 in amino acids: CSAAPGTSNTEAFF. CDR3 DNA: TGCAGCGCTGCCCCTGGGACAAGCAACACTGAAGCTTTCTTT.